This T cell receptor (beta chain) was captured in a study of shared clonotypes between healthy human individuals. The study, taken as a whole, reports: Between a handful of donors, naive CD4 clonotypes were shared at a level of around 4.8%.

The V gene's germline CDR1 is PRHDT and CDR2 FYEKMQ (reference sequence). The length of the CDR3 is 13 residues. The V and J ends lost 8 bases and 4 bases, in that order; junction bases with no gene match: 4. Data came from immunoSEQ multiplex PCR; TCRdb stores just in-frame clones and leaves some out. The sample has around 750,000 clones, about 74% seen once. About this clone: Its antigen is not known.

This TCR was sampled from a woman aged 25 to 39 in good health. The chain has TRBV13 and TRBJ2-3; TRBD2 aligns across 9 bases. Sequenced material: memory CD4+ T cells sorted from blood. Specified subset: CD45RA-negative fraction. The CDR3 protein is CASGGGRADTQYF. The CDR3 DNA reads TGTGCCAGCGGCGGCGGGAGGGCAGATACGCAGTATTTT.